This TCR beta chain is drawn from a study of T cells in localized non-small cell lung cancer. Only in-frame clones appear in the TCRdb table, and some are missing; sequencing was by immunoSEQ multiplex PCR. The sample lists more than 15,000 clones, over 75% occurring once. Sequencing was performed on peripheral blood, taken before any cancer treatment. This clonotype was obtained from a man between 40 and 70 years old with stage I lung adenocarcinoma.

The CDR3 is CASSPTSGGLTGELFF. CDR3 DNA: TGTGCCAGCAGCCCGACTAGCGGGGGCCTGACCGGGGAGCTGTTTTTT. The rearrangement joins TRBV5-4 to TRBJ2-2; 12 nucleotides agree with TRBD2. CDR1 is SGHNT and CDR2 is YYREEE in the germline V gene (reference sequence). CDR3 length: 16 amino acids. The J segment lost 5 bases and the V segment lost 4 bases, leaving 6 bases of the junction unmatched.